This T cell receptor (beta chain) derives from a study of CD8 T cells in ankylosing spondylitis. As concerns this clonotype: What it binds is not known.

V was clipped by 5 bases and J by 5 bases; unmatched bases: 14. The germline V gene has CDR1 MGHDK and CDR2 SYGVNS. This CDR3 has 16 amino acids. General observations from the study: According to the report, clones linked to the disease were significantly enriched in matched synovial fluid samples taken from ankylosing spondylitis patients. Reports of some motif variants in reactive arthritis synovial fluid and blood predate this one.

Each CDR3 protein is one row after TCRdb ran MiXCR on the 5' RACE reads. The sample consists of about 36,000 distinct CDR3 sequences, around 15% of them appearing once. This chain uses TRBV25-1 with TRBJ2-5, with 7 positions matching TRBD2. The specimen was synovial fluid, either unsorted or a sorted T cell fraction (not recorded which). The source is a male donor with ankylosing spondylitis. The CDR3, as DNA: TGTGCCAGCAGTAGCATCGGGGGGACTAATGACGAGACCCAGTACTTC. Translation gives CASSSIGGTNDETQYF.